The entry below gives a single TCR beta chain sequence along with its context. These data belong to a study of response to subunit inactivated influenza vaccine. V was clipped by 6 bases and J by 2 bases, with 14 bases between them. The CDR3 totals 13 residues. Germline lookup yields CDR1 DFQATT and CDR2 SNEGSKA (reference sequence). A single record per CDR3 protein comes from TCRdb applying MiXCR to the RT-PCR reads. This table holds hundreds of thousands of distinct CDR3 sequences, roughly 14% found once. The chain is built from TRBV20-1 and TRBJ2-7; no firm D call. Sequenced here: PBMCs from blood, sampled approximately 12 days after vaccination. The TCR originated in a man over 45 who received an inactivated influenza vaccine. CDR3 DNA: TGCAGTGCGAAGAGACAAGGAACCTACGAGCAGTACTTC. Translation gives CSAKRQGTYEQYF.